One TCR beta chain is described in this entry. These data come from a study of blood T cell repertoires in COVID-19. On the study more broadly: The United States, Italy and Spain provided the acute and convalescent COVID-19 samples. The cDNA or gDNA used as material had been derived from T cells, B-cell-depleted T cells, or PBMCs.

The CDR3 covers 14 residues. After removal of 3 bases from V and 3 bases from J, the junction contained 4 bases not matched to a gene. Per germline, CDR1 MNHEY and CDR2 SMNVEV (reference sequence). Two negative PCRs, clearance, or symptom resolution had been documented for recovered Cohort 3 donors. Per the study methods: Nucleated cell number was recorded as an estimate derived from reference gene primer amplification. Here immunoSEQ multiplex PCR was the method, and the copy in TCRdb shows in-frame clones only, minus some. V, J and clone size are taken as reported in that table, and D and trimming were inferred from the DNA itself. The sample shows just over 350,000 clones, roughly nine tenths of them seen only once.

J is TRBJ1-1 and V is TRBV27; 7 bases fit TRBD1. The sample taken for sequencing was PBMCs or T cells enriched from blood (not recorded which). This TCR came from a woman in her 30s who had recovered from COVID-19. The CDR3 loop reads CASSLQTGYTEAFF. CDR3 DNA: TGTGCCAGCAGTTTGCAGACAGGGTACACTGAAGCTTTCTTT.